These 20 T cell receptor beta chains share one sample of origin, sequenced in a study of OX40 agonist ivuxolimab in advanced cancers. The assay was immunoSEQ multiplex PCR, and TCRdb's table has in-frame clones only and misses some. The table lists 55,000 to 80,000 clones, around 86% of them singletons. The sample in question was CD4+ or CD8+ T cells sorted from blood, obtained in a trial of the OX40 agonist ivuxolimab. These receptors originate from an adult with an advanced solid tumor such as melanoma, head and neck, liver or kidney cancer.

The chain joins TRBV4-2 to TRBJ2-6; unclear D gene. Germline V gene sequence: CDR1 LGHNA, CDR2 YNFKEQ. This CDR3 comprises 15 residues. V dropped 4 bases and J dropped 2 bases, with 9 bases sitting between them. CDR3 DNA sequence: TGTGCCAGCAGCCCCCAGGTTGCTGGGGCCAACGTCCTGACTTTC. Translating gives CASSPQVAGANVLTF.

The V gene is TRBV6-1, the J gene TRBJ1-2; possibly TRBD1 for D (5 bases). Trimming shortened V by 2 bases and J by 11 bases, and 15 bases separated the two germline ends. Germline V lookup: CDR1 MNHNS, CDR2 SASEGT. This CDR3 spans 13 amino acids. Written as DNA, the CDR3 is TGTGCCAGCAGTGAACAGGTGGCAGGGAGATACACCTTC. It translates to CASSEQVAGRYTF.

The chain links TRBV29-1 to TRBJ2-4; 14 positions match TRBD2. CDR3 length: 14 amino acids. J was trimmed by 8 bases and V by 6 bases; bases with no gene match: 6. Germline V gene sequence: CDR1 SQVTM, CDR2 ANQGSEA. CDR3 sequence: CSVQQGLAGDIQYF. The CDR3 nucleotides read TGCAGCGTGCAACAGGGACTAGCGGGAGACATTCAGTACTTC.

The chain has TRBV2 and TRBJ2-2; D not certain. The CDR3 length is 12 residues. Looked up from germline, CDR1 is SNHLY and CDR2 is FYNNEI. The V gene lost 4 bases and the J gene lost 5 bases, with 5 bases spanning the gap. For the CDR3, the DNA is TGTGCCAGCAGTGTGCGAACCGGGGAGCTGTTTTTT. Translated, it gives CASSVRTGELFF.

The V call is TRBV18, the J call TRBJ2-1; 8 bases match TRBD2. The CDR3 sequence is 16 residues long. The germline V gene encodes CDR1 KGHSH and CDR2 LQKENI. V trimming: 8 bases; J trimming: 3 bases; junction bases outside the gene matches: 12. CDR3 nucleotide sequence: TGTGCCAGCACCCTCGCCGGGACTAGAATCTACAATGAGCAGTTCTTC. It yields the protein CASTLAGTRIYNEQFF. Variable domain in full (rest from reference TRBV18 and TRBJ2-1): NAGVMQNPRHLVRRRGQEARLRCSPMKGHSHVYWYRQLPEEGLKFMVYLQKENIIDESGMPKERFSAEFPKEGPSILRIQQVVRGDSAAYFCASTLAGTRIYNEQFFGPGTRLTVL.

The chain carries TRBV28 and TRBJ1-3; 10 nucleotides agree with TRBD1. The CDR3 sequence is 16 residues long. V was clipped by 5 bases and J by 3 bases; unmatched bases: 7. Germline loops: CDR1 MDHEN, CDR2 SYDVKM. The CDR3 nucleotides are TGTGCCAGCAGTCTCCGACAGGGGGCGATTGGAAACACCATATATTTT. Protein product: CASSLRQGAIGNTIYF. The full variable domain, its missing parts supplied by reference TRBV28 and TRBJ1-3, is DVKVTQSSRYLVKRTGEKVFLECVQDMDHENMFWYRQDPGLGLRLIYFSYDVKMKEKGDIPEGYSVSREKKERFSLILESASTNQTSMYLCASSLRQGAIGNTIYFGEGSWLTVV.

The chain is built from TRBV5-5 and TRBJ1-2; D is undetermined. Germline V lookup: CDR1 SGHKS, CDR2 YYEKEE (reference sequence). The CDR3 is made up of 12 amino acids. V lost 4 bases and J lost 2, with 6 bases in between. The CDR3 nucleotides read TGTGCCAGCAGCACGATGAACTATGGCTACACCTTC. As protein: CASSTMNYGYTF.

The rearrangement links TRBV7-3 to TRBJ2-2; a weak D match, TRBD2 (5 bases). Trimming stripped 5 bases from V and 1 base from J, with 8 bases between. CDR3 size: 14 residues. The germline gives CDR1 SGHTA, CDR2 FQGTGA. This chain's CDR3 is CASSPSGNTGELFF. The CDR3 DNA reads TGTGCCAGCAGCCCCAGCGGGAACACCGGGGAGCTGTTTTTT.

V gene TRBV5-1 combines with J gene TRBJ2-7, with D tentatively TRBD1 or TRBD2 (8 bases each). Per the germline V gene, CDR1 is SGHRS and CDR2 is YFSETQ. V lost 4 bases to trimming and J lost 6 bases, with 17 bases between them. The CDR3 runs to 14 residues. This CDR3 is CASSRGQAGGEQYF. The CDR3 coding sequence is TGCGCCAGCAGCCGGGGACAGGCGGGGGGCGAGCAGTACTTC.

J is TRBJ2-3 and V is TRBV6-5; the match to TRBD2 covers 9 bases. The V gene's germline CDR1 is MNHEY and CDR2 SVGAGI. V lost 6 bases to trimming and J lost 1 base; unmatched junction nucleotides: 5. CDR3 length equals 15 residues. CDR3 sequence (DNA): TGTGCCAGCAGGCGTAGCGGGAGTCGCACAGATACGCAGTATTTT. Protein product: CASRRSGSRTDTQYF.

The sample holds a few counts of this clone. V gene TRBV19 combines with J gene TRBJ2-2; 8 bases are shared with TRBD2. Germline trimming cut 4 bases from V and 6 bases from J; bases unmatched to any gene: 7. There are 15 residues in the CDR3. CDR1 is LNHDA and CDR2 is SQIVND in the germline V gene (reference sequence). The CDR3 loop is CASSTGLGVSGELFF. Written as DNA, the CDR3 is TGTGCCAGTAGTACGGGACTAGGAGTTTCCGGGGAGCTGTTTTTT.

This chain connects TRBV28 to TRBJ2-7; the D gene is possibly TRBD1 (6 bases). CDR3 length: 15 amino acids. CDR1 is MDHEN and CDR2 is SYDVKM in the germline V gene. Deletions cut 5 bases from V and 0 bases from J, with 14 bases between. This CDR3 reads CASSPGQLSSYEQYF. CDR3 in DNA: TGTGCCAGCAGTCCCGGACAGCTTAGCTCCTACGAGCAGTACTTC.

This sequence joins TRBV4-2 and TRBJ2-2, with 10 positions matching TRBD2. This CDR3 region has 20 residues. CDR1 LGHNA and CDR2 YNFKEQ come from the germline V gene. The J segment lost 7 bases and the V segment lost 1 base, leaving 18 bases of the junction unmatched. The DNA of the CDR3 is TGTGCCAGCAGCCAAGGGCTAGCGGGAGATTTAAGGAGTAGTATCGGGGAGCTGTTTTTT. Translating it yields CASSQGLAGDLRSSIGELFF.

The J gene is TRBJ1-4, the V gene TRBV4-2; D is undetermined. V was shortened by 1 base and J by 0 bases, with 15 bases between the two germline ends. In germline, CDR1 is LGHNA, CDR2 YNFKEQ. The CDR3 has 18 amino acids. As DNA, the CDR3 is TGTGCCAGCAGCCAAGGGGAGCGAGGGAGCGCAACTAATGAAAAACTGTTTTTT. Its protein product is CASSQGERGSATNEKLFF.

The V gene is TRBV28, the J gene TRBJ1-5; the D is unclear. Germline values: CDR1 MDHEN, CDR2 SYDVKM. CDR3 length: 17 amino acids. The V gene lost 3 bases and the J gene lost 3 bases, with 18 bases spanning the gap. In DNA, the CDR3 is TGTGCCAGCAGTTTGAGTGGCAGGAGGAGGGCCAATCAGCCCCAGCATTTT. It translates to CASSLSGRRRANQPQHF.

The chain recombines TRBV2 with TRBJ2-3; maybe TRBD2 (5 bases). The ends were cut back, 4 bases at V and 6 bases at J, with 11 bases in the middle. The CDR3 sequence is 13 residues long. In germline, CDR1 is SNHLY, CDR2 FYNNEI. DNA for the CDR3: TGTGCCAGCAGTGGGCCTAGGAGGGATACGCAGTATTTT. It yields the protein CASSGPRRDTQYF.

The rearrangement joins TRBV27 to TRBJ2-3; no clear D gene. The germline CDR1 and CDR2 sequences are MNHEY and SMNVEV (reference sequence). The CDR3 has 14 amino acids. V lost 3 bases to trimming and J lost 0 bases, with 7 bases between them. DNA of the CDR3: TGTGCCAGCAGTTTTCGCGGTAGCACAGATACGCAGTATTTT. Translating gives CASSFRGSTDTQYF.

This rearrangement joins TRBV9 to TRBJ1-1; perhaps TRBD1 as D (5 bases). Germline V gene data show CDR1 as SGDLS and CDR2 as YYNGEE. V was clipped by 0 bases and J by 3 bases, with 6 bases between them. The CDR3 covers 13 residues. This chain's CDR3 is CASSVAGYTEAFF. Here the CDR3 DNA reads TGTGCCAGCAGCGTAGCAGGGTACACTGAAGCTTTCTTT. Full variable domain (rest looked up from reference TRBV9 and TRBJ1-1): DSGVTQTPKHLITATGQRVTLRCSPRSGDLSVYWYQQSLDQGLQFLIQYYNGEERAKGNILERFSAQQFPDLHSELNLSSLELGDSALYFCASSVAGYTEAFFGQGTRLTVV.

This chain uses TRBV30 with TRBJ1-3, with unresolved D. Germline-derived CDR1 and CDR2 are GTSNPN and SVGIG (reference sequence). V shed 6 bases and J shed 0 bases, with 6 bases lying between them. This CDR3 region has 12 residues. CDR3 in DNA: TGTGCCTGCGACGTCTCTGGAAACACCATATATTTT. Encoded protein: CACDVSGNTIYF.

The table lists this clone with a count of one. J is TRBJ2-6 and V is TRBV27; D remains unclear. The V end lost 9 bases, the J end lost 0 bases, and 6 bases lay between the germline ends. CDR3 length: 13 residues. CDR1 and CDR2 from the germline V gene are MNHEY and SMNVEV (reference sequence). CDR3 bases: TGTGCCAGTCGAAGCTCTGGGGCCAACGTCCTGACTTTC. Translated: CASRSSGANVLTF.